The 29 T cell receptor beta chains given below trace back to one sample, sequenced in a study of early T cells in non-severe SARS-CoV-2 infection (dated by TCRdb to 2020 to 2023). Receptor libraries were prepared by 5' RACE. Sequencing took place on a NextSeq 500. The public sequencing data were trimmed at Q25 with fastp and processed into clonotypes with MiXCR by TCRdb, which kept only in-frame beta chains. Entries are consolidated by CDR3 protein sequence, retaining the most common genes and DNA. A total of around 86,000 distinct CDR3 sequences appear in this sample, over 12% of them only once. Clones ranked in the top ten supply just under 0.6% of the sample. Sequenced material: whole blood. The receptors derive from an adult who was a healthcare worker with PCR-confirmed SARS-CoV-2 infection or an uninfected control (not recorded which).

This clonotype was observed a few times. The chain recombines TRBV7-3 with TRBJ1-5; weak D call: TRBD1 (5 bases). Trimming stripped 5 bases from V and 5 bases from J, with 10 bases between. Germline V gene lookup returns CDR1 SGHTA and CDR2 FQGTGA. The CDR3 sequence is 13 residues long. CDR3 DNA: TGTGCCAGCAGCGCAGACAGTTATCAGCCCCAGCATTTT. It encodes CASSADSYQPQHF.

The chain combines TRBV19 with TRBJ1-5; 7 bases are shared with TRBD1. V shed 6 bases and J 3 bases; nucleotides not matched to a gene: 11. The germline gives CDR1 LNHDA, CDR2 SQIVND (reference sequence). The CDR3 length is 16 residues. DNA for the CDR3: TGTGCCAGTAGAACCCGGACAGGAGGTTACAATCAGCCCCAGCATTTT. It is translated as CASRTRTGGYNQPQHF.

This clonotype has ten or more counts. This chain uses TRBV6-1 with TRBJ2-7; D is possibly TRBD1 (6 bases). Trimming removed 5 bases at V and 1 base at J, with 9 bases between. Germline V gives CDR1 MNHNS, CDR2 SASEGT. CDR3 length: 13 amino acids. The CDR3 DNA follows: TGTGCCAGCAGTTATGGACAGTCCTACGAGCAGTACGTC. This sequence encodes CASSYGQSYEQYV.

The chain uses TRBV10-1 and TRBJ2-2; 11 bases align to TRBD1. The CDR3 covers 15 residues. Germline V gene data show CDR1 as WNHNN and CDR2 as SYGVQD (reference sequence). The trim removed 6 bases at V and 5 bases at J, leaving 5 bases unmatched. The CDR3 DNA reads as TGCGCCAGCAGCTCGGGACAGGGGGTGACCGGGGAGCTGTTTTTT. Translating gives CASSSGQGVTGELFF.

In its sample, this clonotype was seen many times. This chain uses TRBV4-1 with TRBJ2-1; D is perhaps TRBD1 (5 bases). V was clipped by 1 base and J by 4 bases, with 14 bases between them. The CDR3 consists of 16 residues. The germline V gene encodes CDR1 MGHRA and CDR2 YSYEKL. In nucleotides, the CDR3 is TGCGCCAGCAGCCAAGGTGGAAGGGGCCGGTACAATGAGCAGTTCTTC. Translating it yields CASSQGGRGRYNEQFF.

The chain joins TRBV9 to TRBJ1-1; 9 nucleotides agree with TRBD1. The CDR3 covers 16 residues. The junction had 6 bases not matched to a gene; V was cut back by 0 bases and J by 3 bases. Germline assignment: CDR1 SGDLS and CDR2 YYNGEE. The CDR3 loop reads CASSVGVGQGYTEAFF. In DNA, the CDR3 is TGTGCCAGCAGCGTAGGAGTGGGACAGGGATACACTGAAGCTTTCTTT. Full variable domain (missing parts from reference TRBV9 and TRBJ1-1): DSGVTQTPKHLITATGQRVTLRCSPRSGDLSVYWYQQSLDQGLQFLIQYYNGEERAKGNILERFSAQQFPDLHSELNLSSLELGDSALYFCASSVGVGQGYTEAFFGQGTRLTVV.

CDR3 bases: TGTGCCAGCAGCTTTTCAACCCCACAGGATACGCAGTATTTT. It yields the protein CASSFSTPQDTQYF. The V and J genes are TRBV7-9 and TRBJ2-3; D not resolved. The CDR3 contains 14 residues. V was pared by 3 bases and J by 6 bases, with 13 bases between. CDR1 SEHNR and CDR2 FQNEAQ come from the germline V gene (reference sequence).

In nucleotides, the CDR3 is TGTGCCAGCAGTGATCCCTCCGACCTAGAGACCCAGTACTTC. This codes for CASSDPSDLETQYF. The chain couples TRBV2 to TRBJ2-5; D not resolved. The V end was cut by 3 bases, the J end by 4 bases, with 12 bases between. The V gene's germline CDR1 is SNHLY and CDR2 FYNNEI. CDR3 length: 14 residues.

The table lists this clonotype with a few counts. CDR3 in amino acids: CASSPRGRASEAFF. The DNA of the CDR3 is TGTGCCAGCAGCCCGCGGGGTCGGGCCTCGGAAGCTTTCTTT. The gene calls are TRBV7-8 and TRBJ1-1; D unresolved. The CDR3 has 14 residues. Germline CDR1 reads SGHVS; CDR2 reads FQNEAQ. V was pared by 5 bases and J by 8 bases, with 18 bases between.

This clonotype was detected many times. As DNA, the CDR3 is TGTGCCAGCAGTTTAGCGCGTCAGCTAGGGACAGGGGTATTCCCTGGGGCCAACGTCCTGACTTTC. Its protein product is CASSLARQLGTGVFPGANVLTF. J is TRBJ2-6 and V is TRBV12-3 or TRBV12-4, with 10 bases fitting TRBD1. J lost 2 bases, V lost 0 bases, and 16 bases had no gene match. CDR3 length: 22 residues.

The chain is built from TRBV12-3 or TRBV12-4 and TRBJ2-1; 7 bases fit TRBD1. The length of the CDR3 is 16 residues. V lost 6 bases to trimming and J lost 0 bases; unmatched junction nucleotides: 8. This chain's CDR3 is CASSYGTDFSYNEQFF. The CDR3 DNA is TGTGCCAGCAGCTATGGGACAGATTTCTCCTACAATGAGCAGTTCTTC.

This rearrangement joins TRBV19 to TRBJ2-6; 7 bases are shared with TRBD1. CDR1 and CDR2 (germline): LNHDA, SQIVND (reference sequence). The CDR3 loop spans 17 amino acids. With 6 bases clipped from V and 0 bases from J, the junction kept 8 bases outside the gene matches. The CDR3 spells CASRLPGQPSGANVLTF. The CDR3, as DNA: TGTGCCAGTAGGTTACCGGGACAGCCCTCTGGGGCCAACGTCCTGACTTTC.

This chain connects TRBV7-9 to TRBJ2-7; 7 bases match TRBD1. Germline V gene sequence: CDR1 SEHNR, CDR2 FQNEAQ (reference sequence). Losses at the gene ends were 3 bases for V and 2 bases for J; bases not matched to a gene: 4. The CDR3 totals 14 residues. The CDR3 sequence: CASSFTGAAYEQYV. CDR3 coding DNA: TGTGCCAGCAGCTTTACAGGGGCAGCCTACGAGCAGTACGTC.

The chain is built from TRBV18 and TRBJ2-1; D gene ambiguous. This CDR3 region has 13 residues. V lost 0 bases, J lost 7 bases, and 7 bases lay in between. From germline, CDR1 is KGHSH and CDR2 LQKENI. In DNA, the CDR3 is TGTGCCAGCTCACCACCGGCGCGGAATGAGCAGTTCTTC. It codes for CASSPPARNEQFF.

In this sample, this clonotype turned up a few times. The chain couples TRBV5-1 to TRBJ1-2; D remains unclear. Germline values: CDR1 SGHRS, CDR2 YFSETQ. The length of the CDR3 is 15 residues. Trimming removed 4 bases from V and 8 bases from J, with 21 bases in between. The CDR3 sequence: CASSLGMLGDDGYTF. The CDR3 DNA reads TGCGCCAGCAGCCTTGGGATGCTAGGTGATGACGGCTACACCTTC.

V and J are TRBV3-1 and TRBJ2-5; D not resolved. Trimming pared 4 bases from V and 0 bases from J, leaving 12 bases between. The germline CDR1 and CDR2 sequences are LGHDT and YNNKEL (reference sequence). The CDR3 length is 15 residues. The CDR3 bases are TGTGCCAGCAGCCTCCGGACCGCCTACCAAGAGACCCAGTACTTC. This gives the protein CASSLRTAYQETQYF.

The DNA of the CDR3 is TGTGCCAGCAGAAACGGGGGAGGGAATGAGCAGTTCTTC. Amino acids: CASRNGGGNEQFF. J is TRBJ2-1 and V is TRBV12-3 or TRBV12-4; 7 bases fit TRBD2. The CDR3 is 13 residues long. V lost 6 bases and J lost 7; bases outside the gene matches: 6.

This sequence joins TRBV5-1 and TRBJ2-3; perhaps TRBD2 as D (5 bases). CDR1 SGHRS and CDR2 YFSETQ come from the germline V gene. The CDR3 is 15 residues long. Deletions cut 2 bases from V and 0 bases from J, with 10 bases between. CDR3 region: CASSFYGVSTDTQYF. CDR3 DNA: TGCGCCAGCAGCTTTTACGGGGTTAGCACAGATACGCAGTATTTT.

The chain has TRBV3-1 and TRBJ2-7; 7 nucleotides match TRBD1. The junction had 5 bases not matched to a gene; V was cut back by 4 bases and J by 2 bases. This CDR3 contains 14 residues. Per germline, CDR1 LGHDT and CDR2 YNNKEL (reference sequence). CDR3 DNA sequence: TGTGCCAGCAGCCTCCTACAGGGGCCCTACGAGCAGTACGTC. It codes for CASSLLQGPYEQYV.

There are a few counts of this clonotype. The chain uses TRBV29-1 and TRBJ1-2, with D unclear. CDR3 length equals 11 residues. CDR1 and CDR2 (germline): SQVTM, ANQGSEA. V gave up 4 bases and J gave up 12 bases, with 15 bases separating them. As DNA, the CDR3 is TGCAGCGTTGGTGGTCCCTCCAACAACACCTTC. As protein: CSVGGPSNNTF.

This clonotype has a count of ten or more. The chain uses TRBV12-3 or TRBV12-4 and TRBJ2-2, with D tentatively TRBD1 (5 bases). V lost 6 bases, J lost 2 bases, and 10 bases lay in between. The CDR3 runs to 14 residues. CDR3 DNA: TGTGCCAGCAGACCCGACAGTAACACCGGGGAGCTGTTTTTT. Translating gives CASRPDSNTGELFF.

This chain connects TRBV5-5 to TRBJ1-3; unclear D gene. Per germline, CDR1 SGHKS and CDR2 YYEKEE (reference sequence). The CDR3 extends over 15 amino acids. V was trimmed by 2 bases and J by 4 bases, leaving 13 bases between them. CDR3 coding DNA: TGTGCCAGCAGCTTAAATACCTCGCCGGGAAACACCATATATTTT. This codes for CASSLNTSPGNTIYF.

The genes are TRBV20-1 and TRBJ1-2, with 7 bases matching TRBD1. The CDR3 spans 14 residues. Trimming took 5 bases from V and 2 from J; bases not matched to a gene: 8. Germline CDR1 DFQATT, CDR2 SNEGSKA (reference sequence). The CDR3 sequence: CSAFTPGQNYGYTF. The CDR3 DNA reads TGCAGTGCTTTTACCCCGGGACAGAACTATGGCTACACCTTC.

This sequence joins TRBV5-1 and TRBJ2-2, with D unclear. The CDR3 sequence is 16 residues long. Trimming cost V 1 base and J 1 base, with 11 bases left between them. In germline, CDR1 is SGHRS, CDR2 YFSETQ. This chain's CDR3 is CASSLSGSLNTGELFF. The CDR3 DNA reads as TGCGCCAGCAGCTTGAGTGGCAGCCTGAACACCGGGGAGCTGTTTTTT.

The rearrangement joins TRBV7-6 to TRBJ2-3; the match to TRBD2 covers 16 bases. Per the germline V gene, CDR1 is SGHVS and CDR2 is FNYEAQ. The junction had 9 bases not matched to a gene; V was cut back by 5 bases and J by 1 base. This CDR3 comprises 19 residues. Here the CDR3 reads CASSLVGTSGGAGTDTQYF. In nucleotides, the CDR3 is TGTGCCAGCAGCCTCGTCGGGACTAGCGGGGGGGCCGGCACAGATACGCAGTATTTT. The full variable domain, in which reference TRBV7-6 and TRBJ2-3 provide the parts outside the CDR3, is GAGVSQSPRYKVTKRGQDVALRCDPISGHVSLYWYRQALGQGPEFLTYFNYEAQQDKSGLPNDRFSAERPEGSISTLTIQRTEQRDSAMYRCASSLVGTSGGAGTDTQYFGPGTRLTVL.

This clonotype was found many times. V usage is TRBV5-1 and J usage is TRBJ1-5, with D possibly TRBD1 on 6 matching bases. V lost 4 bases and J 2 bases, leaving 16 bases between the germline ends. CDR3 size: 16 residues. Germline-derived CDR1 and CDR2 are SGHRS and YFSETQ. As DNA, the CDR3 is TGCGCCAGCAGCAGGGGGAGTGAAATCGGCAATCAGCCCCAGCATTTT. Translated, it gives CASSRGSEIGNQPQHF.

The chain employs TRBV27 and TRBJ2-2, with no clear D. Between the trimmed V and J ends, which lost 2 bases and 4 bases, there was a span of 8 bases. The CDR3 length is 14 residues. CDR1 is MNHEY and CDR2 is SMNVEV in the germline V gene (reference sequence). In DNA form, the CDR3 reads TGTGCCAGCAGTTTAGAGCCCCTCACCGGGGAGCTGTTTTTT. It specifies CASSLEPLTGELFF.

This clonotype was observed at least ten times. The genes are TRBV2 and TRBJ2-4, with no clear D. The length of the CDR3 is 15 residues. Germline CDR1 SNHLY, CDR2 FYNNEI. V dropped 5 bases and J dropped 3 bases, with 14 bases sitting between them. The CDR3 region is CASSLNGVGKNIQYF. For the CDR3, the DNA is TGTGCCAGCAGTTTAAATGGAGTGGGCAAAAACATTCAGTACTTC.

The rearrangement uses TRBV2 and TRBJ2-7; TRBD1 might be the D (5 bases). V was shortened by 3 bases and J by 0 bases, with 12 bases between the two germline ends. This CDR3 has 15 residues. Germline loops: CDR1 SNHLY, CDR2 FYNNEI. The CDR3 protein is CASSEGRDSSYEQYV. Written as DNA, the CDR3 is TGTGCCAGCAGTGAGGGCAGGGATAGCTCCTACGAGCAGTACGTC.